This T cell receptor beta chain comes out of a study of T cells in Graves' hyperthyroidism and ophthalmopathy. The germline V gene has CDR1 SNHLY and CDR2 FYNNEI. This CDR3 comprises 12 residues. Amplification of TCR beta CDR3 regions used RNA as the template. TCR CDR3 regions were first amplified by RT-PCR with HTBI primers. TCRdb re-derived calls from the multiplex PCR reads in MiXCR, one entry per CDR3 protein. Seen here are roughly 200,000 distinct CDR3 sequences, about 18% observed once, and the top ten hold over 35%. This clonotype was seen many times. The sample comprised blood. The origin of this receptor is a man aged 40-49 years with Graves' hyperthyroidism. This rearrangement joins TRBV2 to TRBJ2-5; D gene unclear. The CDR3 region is CAVGRNRETQYF. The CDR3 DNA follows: TGTGCTGTAGGGCGCAACCGCGAGACCCAGTACTTC.